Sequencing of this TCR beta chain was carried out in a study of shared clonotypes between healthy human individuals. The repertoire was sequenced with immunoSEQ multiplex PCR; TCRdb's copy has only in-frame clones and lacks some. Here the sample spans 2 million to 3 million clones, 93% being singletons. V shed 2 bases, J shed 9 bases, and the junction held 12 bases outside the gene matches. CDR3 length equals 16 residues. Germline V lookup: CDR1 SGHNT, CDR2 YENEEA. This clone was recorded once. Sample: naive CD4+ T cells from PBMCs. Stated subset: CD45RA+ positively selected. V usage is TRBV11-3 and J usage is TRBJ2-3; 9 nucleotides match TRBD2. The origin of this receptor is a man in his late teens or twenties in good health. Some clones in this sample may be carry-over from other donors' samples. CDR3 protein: CASSLSGREGDDTQYF. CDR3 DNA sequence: TGTGCCAGCAGCTTAAGCGGGCGGGAGGGCGACGACACGCAGTATTTT.